The rows below give T cell receptor beta chains drawn from one sample of a study of blood T cell repertoires in COVID-19. Libraries were prepared by immunoSEQ multiplex PCR; TCRdb keeps only in-frame clonotypes and omits some of them. In the table there are approximately 83,000 clones, about four fifths of which are singletons. The material sequenced was peripheral blood. The source is a woman at least 80 years old with acute or convalescent COVID-19. Both conserved end residues are part of each CDR3. The order of the fields is V gene, D gene, J gene, clone size, CDR3 protein, CDR3 DNA. A D gene is named only where the DNA matches it firmly. Size tells how often a clone was seen (once, few, many) or the class of an expanded clone, and some rows leave it out.

TRBV5-1	TRBD1	TRBJ1-6	NA	CASSLGQGASPLHF	TGCGCCAGCAGCTTGGGGCAGGGGGCTTCACCCCTCCACTTT
TRBV11-2	TRBD1	TRBJ1-3	NA	CASSLSVQGASGNTIYF	TGTGCCAGCAGCTTGTCGGTACAGGGGGCGTCTGGAAACACCATATATTTT
TRBV9	NA	TRBJ2-5	NA	CASSTRGSQETQYF	TGTGCCAGCAGCACCCGAGGGAGTCAAGAGACCCAGTACTTC
TRBV7-2	TRBD2	TRBJ2-7	NA	CASSLKAGGLQGSYEQYF	TGTGCCAGCAGCTTAAAAGCGGGAGGGCTCCAGGGCTCCTACGAGCAGTACTTC
TRBV18	TRBD2	TRBJ2-7	medium-sized	CASSSGQTGTSGPSPPYEQYF	TGTGCCAGCTCGTCGGGACAGACCGGGACTAGCGGCCCTTCACCACCCTACGAGCAGTACTTC
TRBV5-4	TRBD2	TRBJ2-3	NA	CASTLEGTSQDTQYF	TGTGCCAGCACCCTCGAAGGGACTAGCCAAGATACGCAGTATTTT
TRBV2	TRBD1	TRBJ1-2	NA	CATRSDRGGGYTF	TGTGCCACCCGATCAGACAGGGGAGGAGGCTACACCTTC
TRBV7-2	TRBD2	TRBJ2-2	NA	CASSPHTSGGAGGELFF	TGTGCCAGCAGTCCCCACACTAGCGGGGGGGCTGGTGGGGAGCTGTTTTTT
TRBV28	TRBD1	TRBJ1-4	once	CASSSASGQGWEKLFF	TGTGCCAGCAGTTCGGCCTCGGGACAGGGCTGGGAAAAACTGTTTTTT
TRBV7-2	TRBD1	TRBJ1-5	NA	CASSEDRGAQPQHF	TGTGCCAGCAGCGAGGACAGGGGGGCTCAGCCCCAGCATTTT
TRBV10-3	NA	TRBJ2-2	NA	CAIEFRGNGELFF	TGTGCCATCGAATTCCGAGGAAACGGGGAGCTGTTTTTT
TRBV7-9	NA	TRBJ1-6	NA	CASSLVSNSPLHF	TGTGCCAGCAGCTTAGTCAGTAATTCACCCCTCCACTTT
TRBV6-5	TRBD2	TRBJ2-1	once	CASSLLAGGKNEQFF	TGTGCCAGCAGTTTGCTAGCGGGGGGGAAAAATGAGCAGTTCTTC
TRBV24-1	TRBD2	TRBJ2-7	NA	CATSDWLAGGPFYEQYF	TGTGCCACCAGTGATTGGCTAGCGGGGGGGCCATTCTACGAGCAGTACTTC
TRBV7-8	TRBD1	TRBJ1-1	NA	CASSGDSEAFF	TGTGCCAGCAGCGGGGACAGTGAAGCTTTCTTT
TRBV3-1/TRBV3-2	NA	TRBJ1-3	once	CASSQGVVNTIYF	TGTGCCAGCAGCCAAGGAGTGGTAAACACCATATATTTT
TRBV5-1	NA	TRBJ2-3	once	CASSPSTDTQYF	TGCGCCAGCAGCCCAAGCACAGATACGCAGTATTTT